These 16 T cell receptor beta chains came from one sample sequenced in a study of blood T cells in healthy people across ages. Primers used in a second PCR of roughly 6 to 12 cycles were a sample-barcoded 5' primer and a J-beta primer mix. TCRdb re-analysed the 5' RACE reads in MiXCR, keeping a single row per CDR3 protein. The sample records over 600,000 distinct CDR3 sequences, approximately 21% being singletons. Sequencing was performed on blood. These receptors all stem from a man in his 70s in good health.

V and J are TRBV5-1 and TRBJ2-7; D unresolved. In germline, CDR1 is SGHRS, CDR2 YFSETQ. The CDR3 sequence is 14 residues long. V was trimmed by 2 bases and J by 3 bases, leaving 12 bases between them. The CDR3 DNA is TGCGCCAGCAGCTTTTCTAGTCGATTCTACGAGCAGTACTTC. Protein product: CASSFSSRFYEQYF.

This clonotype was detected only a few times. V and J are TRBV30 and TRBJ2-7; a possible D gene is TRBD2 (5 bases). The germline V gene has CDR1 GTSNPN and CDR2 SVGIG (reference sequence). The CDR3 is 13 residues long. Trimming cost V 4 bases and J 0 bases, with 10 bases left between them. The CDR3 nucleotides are TGTGCCTGGACCCCCGGGAACTCCTACGAGCAGTACTTC. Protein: CAWTPGNSYEQYF.

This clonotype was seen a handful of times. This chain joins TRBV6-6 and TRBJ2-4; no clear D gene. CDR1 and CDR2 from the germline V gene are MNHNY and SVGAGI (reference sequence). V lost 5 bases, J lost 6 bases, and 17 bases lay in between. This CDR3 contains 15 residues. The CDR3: CASSPALGSGNIQYF. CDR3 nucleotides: TGTGCCAGCAGTCCCGCCCTAGGGTCGGGAAACATTCAGTACTTC.

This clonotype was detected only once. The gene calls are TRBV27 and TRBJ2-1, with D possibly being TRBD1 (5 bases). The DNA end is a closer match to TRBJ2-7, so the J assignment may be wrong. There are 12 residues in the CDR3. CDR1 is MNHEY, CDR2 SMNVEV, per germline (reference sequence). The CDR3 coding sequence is TGTGCCAGCAAGGGGATTACCTACGAGCAGTACTTC. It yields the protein CASKGITYEQYF.

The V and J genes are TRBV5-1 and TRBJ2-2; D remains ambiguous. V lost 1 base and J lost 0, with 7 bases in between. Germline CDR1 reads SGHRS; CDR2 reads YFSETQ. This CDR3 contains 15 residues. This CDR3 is CASSLTTPNTGELFF. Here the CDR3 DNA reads TGCGCCAGCAGCTTGACTACCCCGAACACCGGGGAGCTGTTTTTT.

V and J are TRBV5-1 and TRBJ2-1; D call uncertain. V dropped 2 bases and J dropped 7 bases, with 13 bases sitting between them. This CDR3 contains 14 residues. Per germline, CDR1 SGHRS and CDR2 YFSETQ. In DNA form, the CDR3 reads TGCGCCAGCAGCTTTGGTGGGGATGGAAATGAGCAGTTCTTC. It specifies CASSFGGDGNEQFF.

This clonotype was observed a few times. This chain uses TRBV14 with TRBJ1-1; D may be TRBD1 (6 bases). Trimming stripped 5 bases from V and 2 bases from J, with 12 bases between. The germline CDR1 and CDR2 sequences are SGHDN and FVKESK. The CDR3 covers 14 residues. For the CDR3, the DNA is TGTGCCAGCAGCGCGAGGACAGCAAACACTGAAGCTTTCTTT. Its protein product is CASSARTANTEAFF.

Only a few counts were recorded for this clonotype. The CDR3 nucleotides read TGCGCCAGCAGAGATTGGGGACAGGGGAGTGAAAAACTGTTTTTT. Translation: CASRDWGQGSEKLFF. This chain uses TRBV4-1 with TRBJ1-4, with 10 bases that match TRBD1. Germline V CDR1 and CDR2: MGHRA, YSYEKL. Losses at the gene ends were 6 bases for V and 7 bases for J; bases not matched to a gene: 8. This CDR3 has 15 amino acids.

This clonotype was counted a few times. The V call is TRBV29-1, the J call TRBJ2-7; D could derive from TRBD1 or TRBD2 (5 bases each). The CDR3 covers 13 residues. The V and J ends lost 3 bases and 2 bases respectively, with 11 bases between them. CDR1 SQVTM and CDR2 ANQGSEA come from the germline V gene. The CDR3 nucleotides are TGCAGCGTTGAGGGGACGGGTACCTACGAGCAGTACTTC. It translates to CSVEGTGTYEQYF.

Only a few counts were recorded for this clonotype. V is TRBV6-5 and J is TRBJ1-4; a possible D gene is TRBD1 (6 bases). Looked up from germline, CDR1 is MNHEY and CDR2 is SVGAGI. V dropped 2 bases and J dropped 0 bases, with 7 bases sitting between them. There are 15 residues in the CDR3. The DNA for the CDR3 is TGTGCCAGCAGTTACGGACAGACAACTAATGAAAAACTGTTTTTT. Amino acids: CASSYGQTTNEKLFF.

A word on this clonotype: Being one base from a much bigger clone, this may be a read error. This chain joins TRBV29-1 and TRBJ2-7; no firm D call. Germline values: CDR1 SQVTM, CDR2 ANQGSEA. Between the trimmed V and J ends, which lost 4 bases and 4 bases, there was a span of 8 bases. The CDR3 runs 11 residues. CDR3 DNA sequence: TGCAGCGTTGCGAAGGATTACGAGCAGTACTTC. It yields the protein CSVAKDYEQYF.

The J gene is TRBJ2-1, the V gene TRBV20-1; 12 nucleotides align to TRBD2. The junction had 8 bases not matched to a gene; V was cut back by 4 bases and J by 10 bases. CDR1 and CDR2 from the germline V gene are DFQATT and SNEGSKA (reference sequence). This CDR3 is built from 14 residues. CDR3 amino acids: CSATGLAGSSEQFF. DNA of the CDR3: TGCAGTGCTACCGGACTAGCGGGATCATCGGAGCAGTTCTTC.

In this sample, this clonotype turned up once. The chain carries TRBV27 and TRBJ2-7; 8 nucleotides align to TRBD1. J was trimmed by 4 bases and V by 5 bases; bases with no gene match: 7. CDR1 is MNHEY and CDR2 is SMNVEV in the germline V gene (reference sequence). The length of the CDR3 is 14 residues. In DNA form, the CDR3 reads TGTGCCAGCAGTCCCTCAGGGGGCGATTACGAGCAGTACTTC. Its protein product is CASSPSGGDYEQYF.

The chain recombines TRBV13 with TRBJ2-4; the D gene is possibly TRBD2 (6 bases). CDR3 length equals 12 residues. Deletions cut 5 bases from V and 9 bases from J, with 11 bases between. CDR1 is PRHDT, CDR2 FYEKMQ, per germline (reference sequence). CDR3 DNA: TGTGCCAGCAGCGACCGGGGAGGCATTCAGTACTTC. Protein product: CASSDRGGIQYF.

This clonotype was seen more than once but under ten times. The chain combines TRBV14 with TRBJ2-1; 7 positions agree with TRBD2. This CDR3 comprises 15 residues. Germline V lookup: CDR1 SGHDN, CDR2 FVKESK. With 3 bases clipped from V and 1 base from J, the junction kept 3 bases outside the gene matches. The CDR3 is CASSHLGGSYNEQFF. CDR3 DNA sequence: TGTGCCAGCAGCCACCTGGGGGGGTCCTACAATGAGCAGTTCTTC.

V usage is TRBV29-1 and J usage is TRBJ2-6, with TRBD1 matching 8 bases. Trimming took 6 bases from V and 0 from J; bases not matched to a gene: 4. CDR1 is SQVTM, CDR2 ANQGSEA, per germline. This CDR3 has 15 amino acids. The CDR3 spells CSVQGGTSGANVLTF. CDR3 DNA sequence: TGCAGCGTACAGGGGGGAACCTCTGGGGCCAACGTCCTGACTTTC.